This T cell receptor (beta chain) emerged from a study of T cells in Graves' hyperthyroidism and ophthalmopathy. Template material for amplifying TCR beta CDR3 regions consisted of RNA transcripts. The HTBI primer set was used in a first-round RT-PCR of the TCR CDR3. Via MiXCR, TCRdb re-called the multiplex PCR reads, giving one row per CDR3 protein. The data show under 350,000 distinct CDR3 sequences, with about 15% seen just once and roughly 53% held by the top ten. In the ophthalmopathy cohort, Clinical Activity Score was at least 3, NOSPECS grade at least 4, and duration under 3 months. From roughly 10 ml of fresh peripheral blood, PBMCs were isolated. The CDR3 loop spans 15 amino acids. The V end was cut by 4 bases, the J end by 4 bases, with 15 bases between. In germline, CDR1 is SGDLS, CDR2 YYNGEE.

The V call is TRBV9, the J call TRBJ2-1; no definite D call. Specimen: blood. This clonotype was obtained from a woman in her sixties with Graves' ophthalmopathy. CDR3 in amino acids: CASSIDFSGYNEQFF. The CDR3 DNA sequence: TGTGCCAGCAGCATAGACTTCTCGGGTTACAATGAGCAGTTCTTC.